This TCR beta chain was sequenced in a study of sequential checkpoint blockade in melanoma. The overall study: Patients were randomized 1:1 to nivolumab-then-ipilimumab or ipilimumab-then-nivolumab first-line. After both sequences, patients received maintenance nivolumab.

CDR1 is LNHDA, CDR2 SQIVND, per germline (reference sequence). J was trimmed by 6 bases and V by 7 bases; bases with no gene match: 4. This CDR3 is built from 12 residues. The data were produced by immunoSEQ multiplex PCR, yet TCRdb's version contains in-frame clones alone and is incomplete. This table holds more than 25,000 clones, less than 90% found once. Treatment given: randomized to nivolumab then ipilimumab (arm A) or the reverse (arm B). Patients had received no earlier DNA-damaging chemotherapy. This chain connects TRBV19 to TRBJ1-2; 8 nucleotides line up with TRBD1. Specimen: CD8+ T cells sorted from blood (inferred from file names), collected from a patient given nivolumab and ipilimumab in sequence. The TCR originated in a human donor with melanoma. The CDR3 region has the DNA TGTGCCAGTAAACAGGGGGGCAATGGCTACACCTTC. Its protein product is CASKQGGNGYTF.